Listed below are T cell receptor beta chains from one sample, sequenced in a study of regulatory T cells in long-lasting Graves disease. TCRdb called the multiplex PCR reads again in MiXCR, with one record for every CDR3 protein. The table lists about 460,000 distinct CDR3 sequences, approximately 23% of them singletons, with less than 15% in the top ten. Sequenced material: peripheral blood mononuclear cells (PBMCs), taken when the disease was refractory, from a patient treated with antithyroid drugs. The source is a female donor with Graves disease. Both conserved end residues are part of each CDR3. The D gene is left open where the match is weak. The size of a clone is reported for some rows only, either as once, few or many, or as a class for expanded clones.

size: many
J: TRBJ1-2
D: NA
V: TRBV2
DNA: TGTGCCAGCAGCGGGACAAGAGAGGGCTACACCTTC
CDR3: CASSGTREGYTF

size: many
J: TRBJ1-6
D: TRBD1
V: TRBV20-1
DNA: TGCAGTGCTAGAGAGGGGACAGGGAATTATTCACCCCTCCACTTT
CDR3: CSAREGTGNYSPLHF

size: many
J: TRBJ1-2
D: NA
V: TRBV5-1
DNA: TGCGCCAGCAGCTTGATGACAGGCACCTATGGCTACACCTTC
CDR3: CASSLMTGTYGYTF

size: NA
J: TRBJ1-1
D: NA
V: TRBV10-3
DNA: TGTGCCATCAGCCCCCCAGGGGAAACTGAAGCTTTCTTT
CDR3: CAISPPGETEAFF

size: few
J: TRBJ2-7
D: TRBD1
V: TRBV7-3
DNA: TGTGCCAGCAGCCGCCGGGACAGGGGTTTCTACGAGCAGTACTTC
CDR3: CASSRRDRGFYEQYF

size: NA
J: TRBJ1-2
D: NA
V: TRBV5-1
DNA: TGCGCCAGCAGCTTAGACAGGCCTAACTATGGCTACACCTTC
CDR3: CASSLDRPNYGYTF

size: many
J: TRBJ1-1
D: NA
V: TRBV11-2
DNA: TGTGCCAGCAGCCGGCTCGTTGAGGTCCATGAAGCTTTCTTT
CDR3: CASSRLVEVHEAFF

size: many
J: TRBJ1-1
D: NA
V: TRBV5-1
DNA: TGCGCCAGCACCCTAGGAGGGAACACTGAAGCTTTCTTT
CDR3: CASTLGGNTEAFF

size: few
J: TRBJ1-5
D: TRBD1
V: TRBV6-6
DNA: TGTGCCAGCAGTTACTCGTATTCCGGGACAGATCAGCCCCAGCATTTT
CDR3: CASSYSYSGTDQPQHF

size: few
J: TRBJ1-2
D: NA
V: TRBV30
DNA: TGTGCCTGTAATAGACAGCCGAGCTACACCTTC
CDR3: CACNRQPSYTF

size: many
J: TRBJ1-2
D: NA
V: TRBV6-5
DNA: TGTGCCAGCAGTTCCGGTATTGGCTACACCTTC
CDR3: CASSSGIGYTF

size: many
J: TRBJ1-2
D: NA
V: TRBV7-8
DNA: TGTGCCAGCAGCCCCAATACGGGACCGGTCTATGGCTACACCTTC
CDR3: CASSPNTGPVYGYTF

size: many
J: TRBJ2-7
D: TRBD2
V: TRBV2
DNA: TGTGCCAGCAGTGAAGGACTAGCGGGAGGTACCTACGAGCAGTACTTC
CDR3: CASSEGLAGGTYEQYF

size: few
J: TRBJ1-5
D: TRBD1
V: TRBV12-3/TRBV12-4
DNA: TGTGCCAGCAGTTGGACAGGCCCCGGCAACGGGCCCCAGCATTTT
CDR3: CASSWTGPGNGPQHF

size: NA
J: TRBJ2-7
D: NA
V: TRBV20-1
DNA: TGCAGTGCCCCCTCCCCGGGGCGGAACCTCTACGAGCAGTACTTC
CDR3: CSAPSPGRNLYEQYF

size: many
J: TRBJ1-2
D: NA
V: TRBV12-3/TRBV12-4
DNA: TGTGCCAGCAGTACAGGGTTTACTAACTATGGCTACACCTTC
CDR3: CASSTGFTNYGYTF

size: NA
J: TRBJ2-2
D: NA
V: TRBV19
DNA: TGTGCCAGTAGTACCTACGACCCTTATAGGGTTGCCACCGGGGAGCTGTTTTTT
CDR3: CASSTYDPYRVATGELFF